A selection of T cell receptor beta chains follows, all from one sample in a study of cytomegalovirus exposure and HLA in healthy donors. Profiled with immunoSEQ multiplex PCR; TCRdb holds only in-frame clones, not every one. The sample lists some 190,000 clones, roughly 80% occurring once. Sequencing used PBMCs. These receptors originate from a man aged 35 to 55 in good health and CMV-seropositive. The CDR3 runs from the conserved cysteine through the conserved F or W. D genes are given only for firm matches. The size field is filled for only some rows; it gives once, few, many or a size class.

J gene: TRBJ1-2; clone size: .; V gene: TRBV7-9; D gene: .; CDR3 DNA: TGTGCCAGCATCCCCGCGGGGGCAGCCAACTATGGCTACACCTTC; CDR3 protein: CASIPAGAANYGYTF
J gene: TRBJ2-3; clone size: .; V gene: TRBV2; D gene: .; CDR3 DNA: TGTGCCAGCAGTTATAGCGGAACCACAGATACGCAGTATTTT; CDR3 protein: CASSYSGTTDTQYF
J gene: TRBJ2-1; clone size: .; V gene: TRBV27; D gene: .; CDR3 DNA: TGTGCCAGCAGTCCGACTCTAGCGCAGCAGTTCTTC; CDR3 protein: CASSPTLAQQFF
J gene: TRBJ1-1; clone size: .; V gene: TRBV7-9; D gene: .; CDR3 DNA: TGTGCCAGCAGCTTCCGGGGGGGGACTGAAGCTTTCTTT; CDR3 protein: CASSFRGGTEAFF
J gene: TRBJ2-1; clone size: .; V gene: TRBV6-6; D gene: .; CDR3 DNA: TGTGCCAGCAGACCTCTCCTGAGCTCCTACAATGAGCAGTTCTTC; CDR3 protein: CASRPLLSSYNEQFF
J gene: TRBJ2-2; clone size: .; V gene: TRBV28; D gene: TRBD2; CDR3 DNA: TGTGCCAGCCTAGCGGGAGCGAACACCGGGGAGCTGTTTTTT; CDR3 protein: CASLAGANTGELFF
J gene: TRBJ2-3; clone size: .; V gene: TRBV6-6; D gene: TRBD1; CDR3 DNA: TGTGCCAGCACCAAGACAGGGCTCACAGATACGCAGTATTTT; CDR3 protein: CASTKTGLTDTQYF
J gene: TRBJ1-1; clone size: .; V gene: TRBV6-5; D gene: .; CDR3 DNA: TGTGCCAGATTAACGGGGATGAACACTGAAGCTTTCTTT; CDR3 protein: CARLTGMNTEAFF
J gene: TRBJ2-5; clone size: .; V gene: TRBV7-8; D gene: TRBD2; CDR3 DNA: TGTGCCAGCAGCTTAGATGGACTAGCGGGGGGTGAAGAGACCCAGTACTTC; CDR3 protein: CASSLDGLAGGEETQYF
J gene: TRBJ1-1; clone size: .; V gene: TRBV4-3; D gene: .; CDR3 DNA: TGCGCCAGCAGCCAAGATAAGGGAGGGAACACTGAAGCTTTCTTT; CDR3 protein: CASSQDKGGNTEAFF
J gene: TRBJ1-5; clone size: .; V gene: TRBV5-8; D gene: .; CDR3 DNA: TGTGCCAGCAGTCTGGGAGGTATCGGCAATCAGCCCCAGCATTTT; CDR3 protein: CASSLGGIGNQPQHF
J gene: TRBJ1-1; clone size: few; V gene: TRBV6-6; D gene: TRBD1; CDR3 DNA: TGTGCCAGCAGTATGACAGGGATGAACACTGAAGCTTTCTTT; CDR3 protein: CASSMTGMNTEAFF
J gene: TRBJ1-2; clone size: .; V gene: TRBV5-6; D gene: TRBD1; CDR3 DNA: TGTGCCAGCAGCCGATTTACAGGGGTAAGGGGCTATGGCTACACCTTC; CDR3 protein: CASSRFTGVRGYGYTF
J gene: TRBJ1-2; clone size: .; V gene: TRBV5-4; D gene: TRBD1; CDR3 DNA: TGTGCCAGCAGGGTTCAGGGGGCGCAGGGTTATGGCTACACCTTC; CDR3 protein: CASRVQGAQGYGYTF
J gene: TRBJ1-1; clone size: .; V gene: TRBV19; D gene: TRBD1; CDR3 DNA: TGTGCCAGTAGTCGCACAGGGGGGATGAACACTGAAGCTTTCTTT; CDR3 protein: CASSRTGGMNTEAFF
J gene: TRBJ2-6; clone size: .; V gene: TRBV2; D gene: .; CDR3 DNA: TGTGCCAGCAGTGAAGTAGCAGGTTGGACAGTTGGGGCCAACGTCCTGACTTTC; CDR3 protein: CASSEVAGWTVGANVLTF
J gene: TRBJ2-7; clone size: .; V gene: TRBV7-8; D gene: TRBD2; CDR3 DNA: TGTGCCAGCAGCTGGGGACTAGCTAGCGAGCAGTACTTC; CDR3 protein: CASSWGLASEQYF
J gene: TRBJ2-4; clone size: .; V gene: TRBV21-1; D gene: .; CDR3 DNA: TGTGCCAGCAGCAAAGAAAGATTTAGGAGTTCTGGACTAGCCAAAAACATTCAGTACTTC; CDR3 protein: CASSKERFRSSGLAKNIQYF
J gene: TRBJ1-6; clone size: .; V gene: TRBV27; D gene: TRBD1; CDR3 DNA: TGTGCCAGCAGCGGGACAGGGGAGTTACCCCTCCACTTT; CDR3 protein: CASSGTGELPLHF
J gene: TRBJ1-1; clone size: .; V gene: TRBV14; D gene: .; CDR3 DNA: TGTGCCAGCAGCCGGGTCACTATCTCTGCCACTGAAGCTTTCTTT; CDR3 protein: CASSRVTISATEAFF
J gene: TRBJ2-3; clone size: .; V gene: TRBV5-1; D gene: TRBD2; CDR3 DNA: TGCGCCAGCAGCTTAACGGGGGGGCTTACAGATACGCAGTATTTT; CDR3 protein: CASSLTGGLTDTQYF
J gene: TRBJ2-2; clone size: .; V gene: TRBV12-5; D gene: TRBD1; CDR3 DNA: TGTGCTAGTGGTTTGGTACGTGCAGGGGGCACCGGGGAGCTGTTTTTT; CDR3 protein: CASGLVRAGGTGELFF
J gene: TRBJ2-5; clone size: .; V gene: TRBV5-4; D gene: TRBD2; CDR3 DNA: TGTGCCAGCAGCAACCGGGCTAGCGGGGTTCGGGAGACCCAGTACTTC; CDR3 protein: CASSNRASGVRETQYF
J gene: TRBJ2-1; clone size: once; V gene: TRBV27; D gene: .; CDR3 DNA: TGTGCCAGCAGTTCACTGACTATGAGCTCCTACAATGAGCAGTTCTTC; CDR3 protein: CASSSLTMSSYNEQFF
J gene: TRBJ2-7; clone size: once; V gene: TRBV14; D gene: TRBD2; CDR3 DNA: TGTGCCAGCAGCCAACGAGCGGGGGGGCCCTACGAGCAGTACTTC; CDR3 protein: CASSQRAGGPYEQYF
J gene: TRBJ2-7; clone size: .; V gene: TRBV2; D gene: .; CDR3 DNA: TGTGCCAGCAGTGAAGCCAGGCTCCCGTACGAGCAGTACTTC; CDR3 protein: CASSEARLPYEQYF
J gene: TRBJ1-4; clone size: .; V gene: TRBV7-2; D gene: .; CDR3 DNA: TGTGCCAGCAGCTTAGATCGGAGTGAAAAACTGTTTTTT; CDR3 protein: CASSLDRSEKLFF
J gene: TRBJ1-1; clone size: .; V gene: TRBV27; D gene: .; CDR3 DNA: TGTGCCAGCAGTTTACTCCCGGGAACCTGGAACACTGAAGCTTTCTTT; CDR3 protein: CASSLLPGTWNTEAFF
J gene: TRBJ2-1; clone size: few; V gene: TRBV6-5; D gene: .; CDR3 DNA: TGTGCCAGCAGCCCTCAGGGAACTAATGAGCAGTTCTTC; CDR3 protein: CASSPQGTNEQFF
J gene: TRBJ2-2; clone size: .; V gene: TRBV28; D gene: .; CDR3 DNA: TGTGCCAGCAGTCAACTAACCGGGGAGCTGTTTTTT; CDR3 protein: CASSQLTGELFF
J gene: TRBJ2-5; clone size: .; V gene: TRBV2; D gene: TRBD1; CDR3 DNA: TGTGCCAGCAGGCAAACAGGGGGTGGAGAGACCCAGTACTTC; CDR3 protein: CASRQTGGGETQYF
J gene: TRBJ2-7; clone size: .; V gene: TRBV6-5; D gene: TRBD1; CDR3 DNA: TGTGCCAGCAGTTATAACCGGGACAGGGGCTTCCTCGAGCAGTACTTC; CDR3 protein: CASSYNRDRGFLEQYF
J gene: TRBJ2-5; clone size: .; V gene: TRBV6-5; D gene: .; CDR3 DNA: TGTGCCAGCAGTCTAACCTCGCGGTACCAAGAGACCCAGTACTTC; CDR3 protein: CASSLTSRYQETQYF
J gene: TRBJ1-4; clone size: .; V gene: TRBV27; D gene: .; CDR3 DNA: TGTGCCAGCAGTTATTCGTTCGCAACTAATGAAAAACTGTTTTTT; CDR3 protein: CASSYSFATNEKLFF
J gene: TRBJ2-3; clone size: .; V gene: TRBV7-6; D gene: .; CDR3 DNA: TGTGCCAGCAGCTTACTAGCTGTTAGCACAGATACGCAGTATTTT; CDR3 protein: CASSLLAVSTDTQYF
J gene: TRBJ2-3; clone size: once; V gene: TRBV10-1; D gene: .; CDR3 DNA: TGCGCCAGCAGTGAAGCGTGGTCCCCAGATACGCAGTATTTT; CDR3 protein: CASSEAWSPDTQYF
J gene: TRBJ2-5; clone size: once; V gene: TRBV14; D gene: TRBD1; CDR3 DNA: TGTGCCAGCAGCCAAGTGATAGGGGGCGGAGAGACCCAGTACTTC; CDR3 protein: CASSQVIGGGETQYF
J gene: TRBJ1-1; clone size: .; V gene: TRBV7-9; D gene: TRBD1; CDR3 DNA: TGTGCCAGCAGCCAACGGACAGGGGTTGAAGCTTTCTTT; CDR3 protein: CASSQRTGVEAFF
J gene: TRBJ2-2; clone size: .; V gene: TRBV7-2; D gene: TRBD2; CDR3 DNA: TGTGCCAGCAGCCCACTAGCGGGAGCGGGGGAGCTGTTTTTT; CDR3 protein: CASSPLAGAGELFF
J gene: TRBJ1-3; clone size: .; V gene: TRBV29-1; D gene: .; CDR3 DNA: TGCAGCGTTGAACTTCGGGGGGGTGGAAACACCATATATTTT; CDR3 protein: CSVELRGGGNTIYF
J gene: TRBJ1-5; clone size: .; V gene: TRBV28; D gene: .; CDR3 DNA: TGTGCCAGCAGTTTTATTAGCAGGGGAAACAATCAGCCCCAGCATTTT; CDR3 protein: CASSFISRGNNQPQHF
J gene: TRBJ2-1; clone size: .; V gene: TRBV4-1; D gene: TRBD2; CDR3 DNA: TGCGCCAGCAGCCAAGATTTTGGGCGGGAGGTTCCCTACAATGAGCAGTTCTTC; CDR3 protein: CASSQDFGREVPYNEQFF
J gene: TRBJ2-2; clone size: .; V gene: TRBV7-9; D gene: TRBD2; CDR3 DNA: TGTGCCAGCAGGATAGCGGGTGCGAACACCGGGGAGCTGTTTTTT; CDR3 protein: CASRIAGANTGELFF
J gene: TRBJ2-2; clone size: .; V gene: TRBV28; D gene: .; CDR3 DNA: TGTGCCAGCACCATACAGGGGAACACCGGGGAGCTGTTTTTT; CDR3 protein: CASTIQGNTGELFF
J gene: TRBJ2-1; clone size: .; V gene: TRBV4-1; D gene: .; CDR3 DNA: TGCGCCAGCAGCCACCAGGAAACCTACAATGAGCAGTTCTTC; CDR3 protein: CASSHQETYNEQFF
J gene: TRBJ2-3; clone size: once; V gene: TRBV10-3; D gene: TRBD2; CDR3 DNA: TGTGCCATCAGTCCGCTAGCGGGAGGTGGAGTCGGGGATACGCAGTATTTT; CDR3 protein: CAISPLAGGGVGDTQYF
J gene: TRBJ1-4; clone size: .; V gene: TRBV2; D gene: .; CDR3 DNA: TGTGCCAGCAGCGACCCCGGTGTCAGGGCCGGAGAAAAACTGTTTTTT; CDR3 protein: CASSDPGVRAGEKLFF
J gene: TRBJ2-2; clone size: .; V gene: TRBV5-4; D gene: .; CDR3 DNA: TGTGCCAGCAGCGCCCGGGACTCCGGCACCGGGGAGCTGTTTTTT; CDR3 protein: CASSARDSGTGELFF
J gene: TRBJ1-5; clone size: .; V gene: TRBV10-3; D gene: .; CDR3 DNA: TGTGCCATCAGTGAGTCGGCGGGCAATCAGCCCCAGCATTTT; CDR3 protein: CAISESAGNQPQHF
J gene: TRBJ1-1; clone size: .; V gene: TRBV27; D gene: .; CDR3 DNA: TGTGCCAGCAGTGGGAGGGGGGATGAAGCTTTCTTT; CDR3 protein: CASSGRGDEAFF
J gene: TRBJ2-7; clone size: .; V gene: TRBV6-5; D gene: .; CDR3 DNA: TGTGCCAGCAGTTACGGTACTTACTCCTACGAGCAGTACTTC; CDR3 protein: CASSYGTYSYEQYF
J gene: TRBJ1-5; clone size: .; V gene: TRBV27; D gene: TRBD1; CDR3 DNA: TGTGCCAGCAGTTTACAGGGGGCCTTCAGCAATCAGCCCCAGCATTTT; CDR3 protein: CASSLQGAFSNQPQHF
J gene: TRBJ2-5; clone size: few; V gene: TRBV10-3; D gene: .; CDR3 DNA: TGTGCCATCAAGGGAGGGGGAGGAGAGACCCAGTACTTC; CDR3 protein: CAIKGGGGETQYF
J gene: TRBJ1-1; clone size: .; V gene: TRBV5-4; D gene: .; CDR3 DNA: TGTGCCAGCAGCTTTTTGGGGGACACGGGCACTTTCTTT; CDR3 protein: CASSFLGDTGTFF
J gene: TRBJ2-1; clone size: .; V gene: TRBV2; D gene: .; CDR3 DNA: TGTGCCAGAGGGGAATTCACCTACAATGAGCAGTTCTTC; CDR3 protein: CARGEFTYNEQFF